This TCR beta chain was obtained from a study of vaccination effects on CD4 cells after COVID-19. As for the study in general: Everyone in the study got two shots of either the BNT162b2 or mRNA-1273 vaccine.

Sequenced by immunoSEQ multiplex PCR; TCRdb stores in-frame clones only, minus some. The data hold some 68,000 clones, with approximately 70% observed a single time. Pools of viral peptides were used by the ViraFEST assay to expand antigen-specific CD4+ T cells ahead of sequencing. Isolation of CD4+ T cells took place after approximately ten days of culture. The vaccine recipients had no prior SARS-CoV-2 infection, with negative nucleocapsid antibodies. Every well housed roughly 2.1 million PBMC, which grew in culture alongside 10 IU/ml IL-2 and 10 ug/ml peptides. Germline loops: CDR1 KGHSH, CDR2 LQKENI. The V gene lost 5 bases and the J gene lost 6 bases, with 13 bases spanning the gap. This CDR3 has 14 residues. Concerning this clone: Antigen unknown.

The receptor comes from a human donor who received a COVID-19 vaccine. J is TRBJ2-2 and V is TRBV18; D is perhaps TRBD2 (5 bases). Sequencing used CD4+ T cells from PBMCs cultured with HCoV-OC43 spike peptides, obtained before COVID-19 vaccination. Stated subset: HCoV-OC43 spike overlapping peptide pool stimulation. CDR3 in amino acids: CASSTGVRAGELFF. CDR3 nucleotide sequence: TGTGCCAGCTCAACCGGGGTACGAGCCGGGGAGCTGTTTTTT.